This TCR beta chain was recorded in a study of T-cell reconstitution after alpha-beta-depleted transplantation in children. Whole-study results and caveats: Newly made T cells mostly supplied T-cell counts and diversity one year after transplant. Where alpha-beta T cells came from about two months after transplant was reportedly several hundred expanded graft clones.

Unique molecular identifiers were incorporated when the TCRbeta library was constructed. Using its own MiXCR run on the PCR reads, TCRdb lists one record per CDR3 protein. There are some 200,000 distinct CDR3 sequences in the sample; roughly 8.1% occur only once, and roughly 35% lies in the top ten. The CDR3 runs to 18 residues. CDR1 is SSHAT, CDR2 FNYEAQ, per germline (reference sequence). Comments on this clonotype: Its antigen is as yet unknown. The junction shows a germline mismatch at one end, possibly a read error.

The J gene is TRBJ2-1, the V gene TRBV7-7; the D gene is possibly TRBD2 (6 bases). The receptor was derived from a male patient aged 2 to 10 who had a stem cell transplant for acute myeloid leukemia, so the T cells may come from the graft donor. The material was PBMCs, mostly from graft donor cells, obtained 360 days after TCRalphabeta/CD19-depleted stem cell transplant. In DNA form, the CDR3 reads TGTGCTAGCAGCTTAGTGTCCGGGGGATCCAGGCCACACAATGAGCAGTTCTTC. Protein product: CASSLVSGGSRPHNEQFF.